The 7 T cell receptor beta chains given below trace back to one sample, sequenced in a study of blood T cell repertoires in COVID-19. Assay used: immunoSEQ multiplex PCR; TCRdb lists only in-frame clones, some missing. The sample lists about 250,000 clones, around 88% occurring once. Sequencing was carried out using peripheral blood. The source is an older man with acute or convalescent COVID-19.

The chain combines TRBV5-4 with TRBJ2-7; 8 bases map to TRBD2. V lost 3 bases, J lost 2 bases, and 7 bases stayed unmatched. The CDR3 extends over 15 amino acids. The V gene's germline CDR1 is SGHNT and CDR2 YYREEE (reference sequence). CDR3 residues: CASSSQTSAAYEQYF. For the CDR3, the DNA is TGTGCCAGCAGCTCCCAGACTAGCGCGGCCTACGAGCAGTACTTC.

The J gene is TRBJ1-4, the V gene TRBV2; no clear D gene. The CDR3 contains 15 residues. V lost 1 base and J lost 0, with 6 bases in between. The germline CDR1 and CDR2 sequences are SNHLY and FYNNEI. Here the CDR3 reads CASSEGQTTNEKLFF. As DNA, the CDR3 is TGTGCCAGCAGTGAAGGGCAGACAACTAATGAAAAACTGTTTTTT. Full variable domain (outside the CDR3, taken from reference TRBV2 and TRBJ1-4): EPEVTQTPSHQVTQMGQEVILRCVPISNHLYFYWYRQILGQKVEFLVSFYNNEISEKSEIFDDQFSVERPDGSNFTLKIRSTKLEDSAMYFCASSEGQTTNEKLFFGSGTQLSVL.

This chain links TRBV19 with TRBJ2-7; 7 bases line up with TRBD1. This CDR3 is built from 15 residues. Trimming cost V 3 bases and J 3 bases; bases outside gene matches: 8. Germline CDR1 LNHDA, CDR2 SQIVND (reference sequence). The CDR3 loop reads CASSILRGNLYEQYF. Here the CDR3 DNA reads TGTGCCAGTAGTATTCTCAGGGGGAATCTCTACGAGCAGTACTTC.

This chain joins TRBV19 and TRBJ2-2; a weak D match, TRBD2 (6 bases). V was clipped by 0 bases and J by 2 bases, with 10 bases between them. The CDR3 is 16 amino acids. Germline-derived CDR1 and CDR2 are LNHDA and SQIVND (reference sequence). The CDR3 region has the DNA TGTGCCAGTAGTATAGAGGCGGCGGGAAACACCGGGGAGCTGTTTTTT. It codes for CASSIEAAGNTGELFF.

The rearrangement links TRBV5-6 to TRBJ2-5, with a possible D match to TRBD1 (6 bases). Trimming stripped 0 bases from V and 6 bases from J, with 18 bases between. This CDR3 comprises 16 residues. In germline, CDR1 is SGHDT, CDR2 YYEEEE. The CDR3: CASSLDQGLGAKTQYF. The CDR3 bases are TGTGCCAGCAGCTTGGATCAGGGTCTGGGGGCCAAGACCCAGTACTTC.

The chain links TRBV6-5 to TRBJ1-3; TRBD1 might be the D (6 bases). The V and J ends lost 7 bases and 4 bases respectively, with 14 bases between them. Germline V lookup: CDR1 MNHEY, CDR2 SVGAGI. The CDR3 sequence is 14 residues long. The CDR3 spells CASTQGGYGNTIYF. The CDR3, as DNA: TGTGCCAGCACACAAGGGGGATACGGAAACACCATATATTTT.

The V call is TRBV7-9, the J call TRBJ1-2, with D possibly being TRBD1 (6 bases). CDR3 length: 16 amino acids. The V gene's germline CDR1 is SEHNR and CDR2 FQNEAQ (reference sequence). Trimming pared 1 base from V and 0 bases from J, leaving 12 bases between. The CDR3 nucleotides read TGTGCCAGCAGCTTAGAAGGACAGCTAGCTAACTATGGCTACACCTTC. It specifies CASSLEGQLANYGYTF.